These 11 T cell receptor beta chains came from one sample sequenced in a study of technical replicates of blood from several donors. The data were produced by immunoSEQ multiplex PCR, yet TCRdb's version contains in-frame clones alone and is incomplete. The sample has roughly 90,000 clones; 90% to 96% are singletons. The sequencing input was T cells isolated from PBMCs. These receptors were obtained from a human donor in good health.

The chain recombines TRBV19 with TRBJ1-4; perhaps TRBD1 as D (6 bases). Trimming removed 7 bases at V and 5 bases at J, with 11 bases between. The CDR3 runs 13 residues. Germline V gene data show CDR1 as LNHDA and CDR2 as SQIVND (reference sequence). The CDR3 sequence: CASKDRKNEKLFF. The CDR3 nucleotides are TGTGCCAGTAAGGACAGAAAAAATGAAAAACTGTTTTTT. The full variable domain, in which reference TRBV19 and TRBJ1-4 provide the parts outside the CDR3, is DGGITQSPKYLFRKEGQNVTLSCEQNLNHDAMYWYRQDPGQGLRLIYYSQIVNDFQKGDIAEGYSVSREKKESFPLTVTSAQKNPTAFYLCASKDRKNEKLFFGSGTQLSVL.

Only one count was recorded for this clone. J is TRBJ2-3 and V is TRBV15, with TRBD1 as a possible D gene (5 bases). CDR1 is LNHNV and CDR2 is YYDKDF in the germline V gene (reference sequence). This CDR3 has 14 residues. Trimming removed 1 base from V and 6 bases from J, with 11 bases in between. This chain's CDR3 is CATSRARVSDTQYF. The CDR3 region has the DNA TGTGCCACCAGCAGAGCCAGGGTTAGCGATACGCAGTATTTT.

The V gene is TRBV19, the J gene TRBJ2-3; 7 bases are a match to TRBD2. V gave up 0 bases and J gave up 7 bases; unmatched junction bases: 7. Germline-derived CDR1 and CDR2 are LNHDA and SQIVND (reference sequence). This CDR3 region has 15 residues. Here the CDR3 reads CASSIDEGGPNTQYF. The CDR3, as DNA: TGTGCCAGTAGTATAGATGAGGGAGGGCCGAATACGCAGTATTTT.

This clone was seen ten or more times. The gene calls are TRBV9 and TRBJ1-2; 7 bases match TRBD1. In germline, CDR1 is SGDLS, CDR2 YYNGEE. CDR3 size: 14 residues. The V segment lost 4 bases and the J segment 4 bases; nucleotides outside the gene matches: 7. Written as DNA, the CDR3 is TGTGCCAGCAGCTCTCCGGGACAGTCCTATGGCTACACCTTC. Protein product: CASSSPGQSYGYTF. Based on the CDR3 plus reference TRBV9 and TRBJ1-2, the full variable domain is DSGVTQTPKHLITATGQRVTLRCSPRSGDLSVYWYQQSLDQGLQFLIQYYNGEERAKGNILERFSAQQFPDLHSELNLSSLELGDSALYFCASSSPGQSYGYTFGSGTRLTVV.

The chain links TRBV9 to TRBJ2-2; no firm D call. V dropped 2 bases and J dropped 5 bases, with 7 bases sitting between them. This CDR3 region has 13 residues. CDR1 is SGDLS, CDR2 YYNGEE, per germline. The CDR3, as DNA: TGTGCCAGCAGCGTGACTGGAACCGGGGAGCTGTTTTTT. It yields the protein CASSVTGTGELFF.

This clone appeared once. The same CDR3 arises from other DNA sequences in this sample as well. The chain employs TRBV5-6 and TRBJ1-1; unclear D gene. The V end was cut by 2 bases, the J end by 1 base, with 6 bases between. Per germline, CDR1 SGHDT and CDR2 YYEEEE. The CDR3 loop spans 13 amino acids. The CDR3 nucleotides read TGTGCCAGCAGCTTCACGGGGAACACTGAAGCTTTCTTT. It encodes CASSFTGNTEAFF.

The DNA for the CDR3 is TGTGCCAGCAGTGAGGGACAGCCCTTCATGAACACTGAAGCTTTCTTT. This gives the protein CASSEGQPFMNTEAFF. The chain links TRBV6-1 to TRBJ1-1; 7 bases align to TRBD1. The CDR3 contains 16 residues. Germline lookup yields CDR1 MNHNS and CDR2 SASEGT. V lost 3 bases to trimming and J lost 0 bases; unmatched junction nucleotides: 7.

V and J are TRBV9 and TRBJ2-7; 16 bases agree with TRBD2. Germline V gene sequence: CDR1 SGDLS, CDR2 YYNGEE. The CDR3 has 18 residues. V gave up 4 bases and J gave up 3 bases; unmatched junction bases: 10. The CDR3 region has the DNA TGTGCCAGCAGCCCCGGGACTAGCGGGAGGGCCGGGGTCTACGAGCAGTACTTC. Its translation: CASSPGTSGRAGVYEQYF.

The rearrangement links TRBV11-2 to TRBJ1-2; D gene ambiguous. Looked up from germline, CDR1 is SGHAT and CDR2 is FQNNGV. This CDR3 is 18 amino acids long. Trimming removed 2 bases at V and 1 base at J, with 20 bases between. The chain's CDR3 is CASSLSSPGIIFNYGYTF. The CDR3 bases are TGTGCCAGCAGCTTATCGTCCCCGGGGATTATTTTTAACTATGGCTACACCTTC. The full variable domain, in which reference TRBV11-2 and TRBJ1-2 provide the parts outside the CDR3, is EAGVAQSPRYKIIEKRQSVAFWCNPISGHATLYWYQQILGQGPKLLIQFQNNGVVDDSQLPKDRFSAERLKGVDSTLKIQPAKLEDSAVYLCASSLSSPGIIFNYGYTFGSGTRLTVV.

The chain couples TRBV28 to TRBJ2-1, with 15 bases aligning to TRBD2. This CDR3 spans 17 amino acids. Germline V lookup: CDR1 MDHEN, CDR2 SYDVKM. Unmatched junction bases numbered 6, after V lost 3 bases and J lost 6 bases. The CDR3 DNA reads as TGTGCCAGCAGTTTTATCGGACTAGCGGGAGGGACCAATGAGCAGTTCTTC. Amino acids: CASSFIGLAGGTNEQFF.

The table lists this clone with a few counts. CDR3 sequence reads: CASSPMRDSGYTF. CDR3 DNA sequence: TGTGCCAGCAGTCCGATGCGGGACAGTGGCTACACCTTC. The chain couples TRBV7-8 to TRBJ1-2; 7 positions agree with TRBD1. The CDR3 runs 13 residues. Germline CDR1 SGHVS, CDR2 FQNEAQ. With 6 bases clipped from V and 7 bases from J, the junction kept 8 bases outside the gene matches.